One and the same sample provided the 27 T cell receptor beta chains below, sequenced in a study of CD8 T cells in ankylosing spondylitis. The antigens these receptors bind are not known. Each CDR3 protein gets one entry after TCRdb re-called the 5' RACE reads with MiXCR. This sample has fewer than 500,000 distinct CDR3 sequences, with about a fifth found just once. Study-wide results and caveats: Blood from ankylosing spondylitis patients appeared to carry a characteristic eight-variant TCR beta motif.

The source material was blood, either unsorted or a sorted T cell fraction (not recorded which). These TCRs come from a male donor with ankylosing spondylitis.

This clonotype turned up a few times. The CDR3 sequence: CASRSGGSAYEQYF. Written as DNA, the CDR3 is TGCGCCAGCAGGTCAGGGGGTAGTGCCTACGAGCAGTACTTC. The chain joins TRBV5-1 to TRBJ2-7, with 7 bases identical to TRBD1. Germline CDR1 SGHRS, CDR2 YFSETQ. V was clipped by 5 bases and J by 2 bases; unmatched bases: 7. This CDR3 is 14 amino acids long.

This clonotype has more than one count but fewer than ten. The rearrangement joins TRBV4-2 to TRBJ2-2; the D gene is possibly TRBD2 (6 bases). The germline CDR1 and CDR2 sequences are LGHNA and YNFKEQ. V was pared by 5 bases and J by 1 base, with 11 bases between. The CDR3 covers 15 residues. The CDR3 bases are TGTGCCAGCAGCGGACGACTAGGGAACACCGGGGAGCTGTTTTTT. This codes for CASSGRLGNTGELFF.

This clonotype was recorded a few times. The rearrangement uses TRBV20-1 and TRBJ2-7, with 7 nucleotides matching TRBD1. From germline, CDR1 is DFQATT and CDR2 SNEGSKA (reference sequence). Trimming took 7 bases from V and 3 from J; bases not matched to a gene: 9. The CDR3 contains 13 residues. CDR3 in DNA: TGCAGTGTCACGGACAGGAGAAACTACGAGCAGTACTTC. It is translated as CSVTDRRNYEQYF.

The sample holds a few counts of this clonotype. The chain has TRBV5-1 and TRBJ2-7, with 10 bases matching TRBD2. This CDR3 contains 14 residues. Per the germline V gene, CDR1 is SGHRS and CDR2 is YFSETQ. With V trimmed by 4 bases and J by 7 bases, 8 bases remained unmatched. The CDR3 DNA sequence: TGCGCCAGCAGCGCTAGCGGGAGCTCCGGGGAGCAGTACTTC. Translation gives CASSASGSSGEQYF. The full variable domain, rest sourced from reference TRBV5-1 and TRBJ2-7, is KAGVTQTPRYLIKTRGQQVTLSCSPISGHRSVSWYQQTPGQGLQFLFEYFSETQRNKGNFPGRFSGRQFSNSRSEMNVSTLELGDSALYLCASSASGSSGEQYFGPGTRLTVT.

In this sample, this clonotype turned up a few times. The V call is TRBV20-1, the J call TRBJ2-7; the D gene could be TRBD1 or TRBD2 (5 bases each). V lost 0 bases and J lost 2, with 14 bases in between. CDR1 is DFQATT and CDR2 is SNEGSKA in the germline V gene (reference sequence). This CDR3 region has 15 residues. CDR3: CSARDGDGAAYEQYF. DNA of the CDR3: TGCAGTGCTAGAGACGGCGACGGGGCGGCCTACGAGCAGTACTTC.

This clonotype has at least ten counts. This chain uses TRBV7-2 with TRBJ2-3; D remains ambiguous. The CDR3 length is 13 residues. Germline assignment: CDR1 SGHTA and CDR2 FQGNSA. Trimming stripped 0 bases from V and 8 bases from J, with 9 bases between. The CDR3, as DNA: TGTGCCAGCAGCTTAGCGTCGATGGGTACGCAGTATTTT. Its translation is CASSLASMGTQYF.

This sequence joins TRBV20-1 and TRBJ2-5; D is unresolved. Germline V gene sequence: CDR1 DFQATT, CDR2 SNEGSKA (reference sequence). The V gene lost 3 bases and the J gene lost 5 bases, with 10 bases spanning the gap. This CDR3 is built from 12 residues. The CDR3 bases are TGCAGTGCTAGTTCAAGTCGGGAGACCCAGTACTTC. Translating it yields CSASSSRETQYF.

This clonotype was counted only a few times. The rearrangement joins TRBV5-1 to TRBJ1-1; 7 bases are a match to TRBD1. Germline trimming cut 0 bases from V and 4 bases from J; bases unmatched to any gene: 6. In germline, CDR1 is SGHRS, CDR2 YFSETQ. The CDR3 loop spans 15 amino acids. This CDR3 is CASSLGQGRFTEAFF. The CDR3 bases are TGCGCCAGCAGCTTGGGACAGGGAAGATTCACTGAAGCTTTCTTT.

The rearrangement links TRBV6-5 to TRBJ2-3, with 13 bases aligning to TRBD2. Per the germline V gene, CDR1 is MNHEY and CDR2 is SVGAGI. The trim removed 2 bases at V and 1 base at J, leaving 6 bases unmatched. The CDR3 loop spans 18 amino acids. In DNA form, the CDR3 reads TGTGCCAGCAGTTACCCCCGACTAGCGGGAGGACGCACAGATACGCAGTATTTT. This gives the protein CASSYPRLAGGRTDTQYF.

In its sample, this clonotype was seen once. The rearrangement uses TRBV9 and TRBJ2-7; 14 bases align to TRBD2. Losses at the gene ends were 4 bases for V and 4 bases for J; bases not matched to a gene: 7. From germline, CDR1 is SGDLS and CDR2 YYNGEE. This CDR3 region has 16 residues. The CDR3 region has the DNA TGTGCCAGCAGCCAAGGTGGACTAGCGGGAGGATACGAGCAGTACTTC. It encodes CASSQGGLAGGYEQYF.

This clonotype was counted between two and nine times. The chain has TRBV10-3 and TRBJ2-4; D is perhaps TRBD1 (5 bases). Trimming removed 0 bases from V and 8 bases from J, with 14 bases in between. The CDR3 has 15 amino acids. Germline V CDR1 and CDR2: ENHRY, SYGVKD. CDR3 sequence: CAISESSQGTDIQYF. The CDR3 DNA is TGTGCCATCAGTGAGTCGAGTCAGGGTACTGACATTCAGTACTTC.

This clonotype was observed a handful of times. The rearrangement uses TRBV2 and TRBJ2-2; D could derive from TRBD1 or TRBD2 (5 bases each). Germline values: CDR1 SNHLY, CDR2 FYNNEI. This CDR3 spans 14 amino acids. Trimming cost V 9 bases and J 0 bases, with 11 bases left between them. The CDR3 nucleotides read TGTGCCAGGGGGACGGCAGCGAACACCGGGGAGCTGTTTTTT. It encodes CARGTAANTGELFF.

Only a few counts were recorded for this clonotype. V gene TRBV3-1 combines with J gene TRBJ2-7, with D perhaps matching TRBD1 (6 bases). CDR3 size: 14 residues. The germline V gene encodes CDR1 LGHDT and CDR2 YNNKEL (reference sequence). V lost 2 bases, J lost 2 bases, and 10 bases lay in between. The CDR3, as DNA: TGTGCCAGCAGCCAAAGGACAGAAACCTACGAGCAGTACTTC. Translating it yields CASSQRTETYEQYF.

The rearrangement links TRBV27 to TRBJ2-7; D unresolved. Germline CDR1 MNHEY, CDR2 SMNVEV (reference sequence). The V gene lost 3 bases and the J gene lost 6 bases, with 12 bases spanning the gap. The CDR3 runs to 13 residues. This chain's CDR3 is CASSLGRWSEQYF. The DNA for the CDR3 is TGTGCCAGCAGTTTGGGAAGGTGGTCCGAGCAGTACTTC.

The V gene is TRBV19, the J gene TRBJ2-7, with D maybe TRBD2 (5 bases). Germline CDR1 reads LNHDA; CDR2 reads SQIVND (reference sequence). The CDR3 length is 15 residues. Trimming removed 2 bases from V and 6 bases from J, with 17 bases in between. CDR3 sequence (DNA): TGTGCCAGTAGTATAAACCACCAAGGACTTGGCGAGCAGTACTTC. Protein sequence: CASSINHQGLGEQYF.

The chain's CDR3 is CAISESMAGDQPQHF. The CDR3 nucleotides are TGTGCCATCAGTGAGTCGATGGCAGGGGATCAGCCCCAGCATTTT. The rearrangement links TRBV10-3 to TRBJ1-5, with a weak D call TRBD1 (6 bases). Trimming shortened V by 0 bases and J by 5 bases, and 11 bases separated the two germline ends. Germline CDR1 reads ENHRY; CDR2 reads SYGVKD. This CDR3 has 15 amino acids.

This clonotype appeared many times. V is TRBV11-2 and J is TRBJ1-2; D perhaps matches TRBD1 (6 bases). The V gene lost 4 bases and the J gene lost 8 bases, with 17 bases spanning the gap. Germline assignment: CDR1 SGHAT and CDR2 FQNNGV. The CDR3 runs 14 residues. The CDR3 DNA reads TGTGCCAGCAGCTCCAATTCCGTGGGGGGCGGCTACACCTTC. This sequence encodes CASSSNSVGGGYTF.

This clonotype showed up just a few times. The genes are TRBV4-3 and TRBJ1-5, with D possibly TRBD1 on 5 matching bases. Germline CDR1 and CDR2: LGHNA and YSLEER. Trimming cost V 0 bases and J 0 bases, with 18 bases left between them. The length of the CDR3 is 19 residues. The CDR3 region is CASSQEWGQRGYSNQPQHF. The CDR3 DNA follows: TGCGCCAGCAGCCAAGAGTGGGGCCAGAGAGGGTATAGCAATCAGCCCCAGCATTTT.

The J gene is TRBJ1-4, the V gene TRBV7-6; perhaps TRBD1 as D (5 bases). The germline CDR1 and CDR2 sequences are SGHVS and FNYEAQ. This CDR3 is 14 amino acids long. With 8 bases removed from V and 7 bases from J, the gap between germline ends came to 17 bases. The CDR3 here is CASGGWGVGEKLFF. In DNA form, the CDR3 reads TGTGCCAGCGGGGGATGGGGAGTTGGTGAAAAACTGTTTTTT. Based on the CDR3 plus reference TRBV7-6 and TRBJ1-4, the full variable domain is GAGVSQSPRYKVTKRGQDVALRCDPISGHVSLYWYRQALGQGPEFLTYFNYEAQQDKSGLPNDRFSAERPEGSISTLTIQRTEQRDSAMYRCASGGWGVGEKLFFGSGTQLSVL.

V is TRBV19 and J is TRBJ2-1; possible D gene TRBD2, 5 bases. V lost 2 bases to trimming and J lost 9 bases, with 20 bases between them. The CDR3 has 16 residues. Germline CDR1 LNHDA, CDR2 SQIVND (reference sequence). CDR3 amino acids: CASSISIAQKLGEQFF. The CDR3 region has the DNA TGTGCCAGTAGTATATCGATAGCGCAGAAGCTTGGTGAGCAGTTCTTC.

This clonotype was detected only a few times. This chain links TRBV13 with TRBJ2-5; tentative D call: TRBD2 (5 bases). Trimming took off 0 bases at V and 6 bases at J, with 14 bases between the two ends. The germline CDR1 and CDR2 sequences are PRHDT and FYEKMQ (reference sequence). The CDR3 is 15 amino acids. The DNA for the CDR3 is TGTGCCAGCAGCTTAGGCCAAGAGGGATCGAAGACCCAGTACTTC. It encodes CASSLGQEGSKTQYF.

The chain combines TRBV5-1 with TRBJ2-2, with D possibly matching TRBD2 (5 bases). This CDR3 is 16 amino acids long. The germline gives CDR1 SGHRS, CDR2 YFSETQ. Trimming took 0 bases from V and 2 from J, leaving 11 bases between them. As DNA, the CDR3 is TGCGCCAGCAGCTTGGAAGGTAGCGTAAACACCGGGGAGCTGTTTTTT. Its translation: CASSLEGSVNTGELFF.

This clonotype appeared once. The rearrangement uses TRBV12-3 or TRBV12-4 and TRBJ1-5; D is possibly TRBD1 (5 bases). This CDR3 region has 14 residues. Trimming removed 2 bases at V and 7 bases at J, with 12 bases between. The CDR3 spells CASSLQGFRQPQHF. The CDR3 DNA is TGTGCCAGCAGTTTACAGGGATTTCGGCAGCCCCAGCATTTT.

This clonotype came up a few times. V gene TRBV29-1 combines with J gene TRBJ1-1; D remains unclear. With 8 bases removed from V and 0 bases from J, the gap between germline ends came to 13 bases. This CDR3 is built from 13 residues. Germline CDR1 is SQVTM and CDR2 is ANQGSEA. The CDR3 loop is CSTLTFLNTEAFF. The CDR3, as DNA: TGCAGCACCCTGACCTTTTTGAACACTGAAGCTTTCTTT.

The table lists this clonotype with a few counts. V usage is TRBV24-1 and J usage is TRBJ2-1; TRBD1 aligns across 7 bases. This CDR3 has 13 residues. J lost 4 bases, V lost 9 bases, and 5 bases had no gene match. The germline CDR1 and CDR2 sequences are KGHDR and SFDVKD. The CDR3 DNA reads TGTGCCACCTCAGGGGGTCCTTACAATGAGCAGTTCTTC. It yields the protein CATSGGPYNEQFF.

This clonotype has a handful of counts. The CDR3 DNA reads as TGTGCCAGCAGCCAAGGCCGGAGGACTAGCGGGAACTACAATGAGCAGTTCTTC. Protein sequence: CASSQGRRTSGNYNEQFF. The chain employs TRBV3-1 and TRBJ2-1; TRBD2 aligns across 12 bases. The germline V gene encodes CDR1 LGHDT and CDR2 YNNKEL (reference sequence). The CDR3 runs 18 residues. V was clipped by 1 base and J by 3 bases; unmatched bases: 7.

The rearrangement joins TRBV7-3 to TRBJ2-2, with D possibly being TRBD2 (5 bases). This CDR3 has 15 residues. Trimming removed 3 bases from V and 0 bases from J, with 8 bases in between. Germline assignment: CDR1 SGHTA and CDR2 FQGTGA. The CDR3 nucleotides read TGTGCCAGCAGCTTGAGCGGTCCGAACACCGGGGAGCTGTTTTTT. Protein sequence: CASSLSGPNTGELFF. Full variable domain (rest looked up from reference TRBV7-3 and TRBJ2-2): GAGVSQTPSNKVTEKGKYVELRCDPISGHTALYWYRQSLGQGPEFLIYFQGTGAADDSGLPNDRFFAVRPEGSVSTLKIQRTERGDSAVYLCASSLSGPNTGELFFGEGSRLTVL.